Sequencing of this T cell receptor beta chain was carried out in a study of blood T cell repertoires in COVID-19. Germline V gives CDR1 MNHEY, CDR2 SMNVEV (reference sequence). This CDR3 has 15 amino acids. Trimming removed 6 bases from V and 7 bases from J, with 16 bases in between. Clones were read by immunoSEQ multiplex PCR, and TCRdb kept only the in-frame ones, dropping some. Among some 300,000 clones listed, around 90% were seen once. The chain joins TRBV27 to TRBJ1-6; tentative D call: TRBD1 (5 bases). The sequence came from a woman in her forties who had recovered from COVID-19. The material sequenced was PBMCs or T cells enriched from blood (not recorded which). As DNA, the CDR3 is TGTGCCAGCAGGCTACAGGTTTCCCCCAATTCACCCCTCCACTTT. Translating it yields CASRLQVSPNSPLHF.